A selection of T cell receptor beta chains follows, all from one sample in a study of early T cells in non-severe SARS-CoV-2 infection. TCRdb analysed the 5' RACE reads with MiXCR anew, one entry per CDR3 protein. The sample yields approximately 77,000 distinct CDR3 sequences, roughly 4.7% seen once. The specimen comprised whole blood, sampled at baseline. The receptor set was obtained from an adult who was a healthcare worker with PCR-confirmed SARS-CoV-2 infection or an uninfected control (not recorded which). CDR3s include the opening cysteine and the closing phenylalanine or tryptophan. Fields, in order: D gene, clone size, V gene, CDR3 length, J gene, CDR3 protein, CDR3 DNA. A D gene is named only where the DNA matches it firmly. Clone size is stated in some rows and not others, as once, few, many or a class when expanded.

d_call: .
clone_size: many
v_call: TRBV20-1
cdr3_length: 11
j_call: TRBJ2-7
cdr3_aa: CSGDPGGGQYF
cdr3_nt: TGCAGTGGGGACCCCGGGGGCGGTCAGTACTTC

d_call: TRBD1
clone_size: few
v_call: TRBV19
cdr3_length: 14
j_call: TRBJ2-7
cdr3_aa: CASSPTGGSYEQYF
cdr3_nt: TGTGCCAGTAGCCCGACAGGGGGGTCCTACGAGCAGTACTTC

d_call: TRBD2
clone_size: .
v_call: TRBV19
cdr3_length: 16
j_call: TRBJ2-3
cdr3_aa: CASSSGGGGPADTQYF
cdr3_nt: TGTGCCAGTAGTTCCGGTGGCGGGGGGCCCGCAGATACGCAGTATTTT

d_call: .
clone_size: few
v_call: TRBV6-6
cdr3_length: 17
j_call: TRBJ2-7
cdr3_aa: CASSYPRPGRNSGEQYF
cdr3_nt: TGTGCCAGCAGTTATCCCCGTCCAGGACGAAATTCTGGCGAGCAGTACTTC

d_call: .
clone_size: few
v_call: TRBV4-1
cdr3_length: 16
j_call: TRBJ2-1
cdr3_aa: CASSPVPGQLSNEQFF
cdr3_nt: TGCGCCAGCAGCCCGGTCCCCGGACAGCTATCGAATGAGCAGTTCTTC

d_call: .
clone_size: .
v_call: TRBV7-9
cdr3_length: 13
j_call: TRBJ1-2
cdr3_aa: CASSLKANYGYTF
cdr3_nt: TGTGCCAGCAGCTTAAAGGCTAACTATGGCTACACCTTC

d_call: TRBD1
clone_size: many
v_call: TRBV18
cdr3_length: 15
j_call: TRBJ2-7
cdr3_aa: CASSPGAGGSYEQYF
cdr3_nt: TGTGCCAGCTCACCAGGGGCAGGGGGTTCCTACGAGCAGTACTTC

d_call: TRBD2
clone_size: many
v_call: TRBV3-1
cdr3_length: 17
j_call: TRBJ2-1
cdr3_aa: CASSQEGLPSSYNEQFF
cdr3_nt: TGTGCCAGCAGCCAAGAGGGACTACCGAGCTCCTACAATGAGCAGTTCTTC

d_call: .
clone_size: few
v_call: TRBV12-3/TRBV12-4
cdr3_length: 15
j_call: TRBJ2-7
cdr3_aa: CASSLGAGAPYEQYF
cdr3_nt: TGTGCCAGCAGTTTGGGGGCAGGGGCCCCCTACGAGCAGTACTTC

d_call: .
clone_size: many
v_call: TRBV6-6
cdr3_length: 12
j_call: TRBJ1-2
cdr3_aa: CASRGGRHGYTF
cdr3_nt: TGTGCCAGCAGGGGGGGACGGCATGGCTACACCTTC

d_call: .
clone_size: many
v_call: TRBV7-2
cdr3_length: 11
j_call: TRBJ2-5
cdr3_aa: CASSLQGTQYF
cdr3_nt: TGTGCCAGCAGCTTACAAGGGACCCAGTACTTC

d_call: .
clone_size: few
v_call: TRBV18
cdr3_length: 14
j_call: TRBJ1-1
cdr3_aa: CASSPESGWGGAFF
cdr3_nt: TGTGCCAGCTCACCAGAGTCTGGTTGGGGTGGGGCTTTCTTT

d_call: .
clone_size: few
v_call: TRBV7-9
cdr3_length: 14
j_call: TRBJ1-1
cdr3_aa: CASSPGPTGAEAFF
cdr3_nt: TGTGCCAGCAGCCCGGGACCCACTGGCGCTGAAGCTTTCTTT

d_call: .
clone_size: few
v_call: TRBV5-1
cdr3_length: 14
j_call: TRBJ2-7
cdr3_aa: CASSLERGLYEQYF
cdr3_nt: TGCGCCAGCAGCTTGGAAAGGGGACTCTACGAGCAGTACTTC

d_call: .
clone_size: many
v_call: TRBV19
cdr3_length: 15
j_call: TRBJ2-7
cdr3_aa: CASSIFLGQTYEQYF
cdr3_nt: TGTGCCAGTAGTATATTCCTTGGACAGACCTACGAGCAGTACTTC

d_call: TRBD1
clone_size: few
v_call: TRBV19
cdr3_length: 14
j_call: TRBJ2-1
cdr3_aa: CASSPWTGADEQFF
cdr3_nt: TGTGCCAGTAGTCCCTGGACAGGGGCCGATGAGCAGTTCTTC

d_call: .
clone_size: many
v_call: TRBV6-6
cdr3_length: 13
j_call: TRBJ2-2
cdr3_aa: CASAGAITGELFF
cdr3_nt: TGTGCCAGCGCGGGGGCGATCACCGGGGAGCTGTTTTTT

d_call: TRBD1
clone_size: .
v_call: TRBV24-1
cdr3_length: 15
j_call: TRBJ1-1
cdr3_aa: CATSDPGTGASEAFF
cdr3_nt: TGTGCCACCAGTGATCCCGGGACAGGGGCGAGTGAAGCTTTCTTT

d_call: .
clone_size: many
v_call: TRBV6-5
cdr3_length: 14
j_call: TRBJ1-1
cdr3_aa: CASSYAGVFTEAFF
cdr3_nt: TGTGCCAGCAGTTACGCCGGGGTCTTCACTGAAGCTTTCTTT

d_call: .
clone_size: many
v_call: TRBV20-1
cdr3_length: 12
j_call: TRBJ2-5
cdr3_aa: CSAPHYAETQYF
cdr3_nt: TGCAGTGCTCCCCATTATGCCGAGACCCAGTACTTC

d_call: TRBD2
clone_size: many
v_call: TRBV18
cdr3_length: 16
j_call: TRBJ2-7
cdr3_aa: CASSTKLAGGPGEQYF
cdr3_nt: TGTGCCAGCTCAACCAAGCTAGCGGGAGGGCCAGGTGAGCAGTACTTC

d_call: TRBD2
clone_size: many
v_call: TRBV6-1
cdr3_length: 15
j_call: TRBJ2-7
cdr3_aa: CASSPWTSASYEQYF
cdr3_nt: TGTGCCAGCAGCCCCTGGACTAGCGCTTCCTACGAGCAGTACTTC

d_call: TRBD1
clone_size: many
v_call: TRBV10-3
cdr3_length: 16
j_call: TRBJ1-1
cdr3_aa: CAIRISGGPQNTEAFF
cdr3_nt: TGTGCCATCAGGATCTCAGGGGGGCCACAGAACACTGAAGCTTTCTTT

d_call: TRBD2
clone_size: few
v_call: TRBV28
cdr3_length: 18
j_call: TRBJ2-2
cdr3_aa: CASSLGWSAGTNTGELFF
cdr3_nt: TGTGCCAGCAGTTTAGGATGGTCAGCGGGGACGAACACCGGGGAGCTGTTTTTT

d_call: TRBD2
clone_size: many
v_call: TRBV5-1
cdr3_length: 18
j_call: TRBJ2-3
cdr3_aa: CASSTPPLKVAGVDTQYF
cdr3_nt: TGCGCCAGCAGCACGCCCCCTCTGAAGGTAGCGGGAGTGGATACGCAGTATTTT

d_call: .
clone_size: .
v_call: TRBV3-1
cdr3_length: 15
j_call: TRBJ2-6
cdr3_aa: CASSPAISGANVLTF
cdr3_nt: TGTGCCAGCAGCCCAGCCATCTCTGGGGCCAACGTCCTGACTTTC

d_call: .
clone_size: many
v_call: TRBV6-1
cdr3_length: 14
j_call: TRBJ2-5
cdr3_aa: CASKVGRVEETQYF
cdr3_nt: TGTGCCAGCAAGGTGGGCAGGGTGGAAGAGACCCAGTACTTC

d_call: .
clone_size: many
v_call: TRBV9
cdr3_length: 13
j_call: TRBJ1-1
cdr3_aa: CASGPIQSTEAFF
cdr3_nt: TGTGCCAGCGGGCCAATCCAAAGCACTGAAGCTTTCTTT

d_call: .
clone_size: many
v_call: TRBV5-5
cdr3_length: 13
j_call: TRBJ1-1
cdr3_aa: CASSVHRTAEAFF
cdr3_nt: TGTGCCAGCAGCGTCCATCGGACAGCTGAAGCTTTCTTT

d_call: .
clone_size: many
v_call: TRBV29-1
cdr3_length: 14
j_call: TRBJ2-5
cdr3_aa: CSVEGGGGRETQYF
cdr3_nt: TGCAGCGTTGAAGGTGGGGGGGGCCGAGAGACCCAGTACTTC

d_call: .
clone_size: few
v_call: TRBV24-1
cdr3_length: 12
j_call: TRBJ1-2
cdr3_aa: CATSDWAGTYTF
cdr3_nt: TGTGCCACCAGTGATTGGGCAGGGACCTACACCTTC

d_call: .
clone_size: .
v_call: TRBV6-6
cdr3_length: 13
j_call: TRBJ2-3
cdr3_aa: CASSSNRADTQYF
cdr3_nt: TGTGCCAGCAGCTCTAACAGGGCAGATACGCAGTATTTT

d_call: TRBD1
clone_size: many
v_call: TRBV20-1
cdr3_length: 15
j_call: TRBJ2-3
cdr3_aa: CSATTGTGGTDTQYF
cdr3_nt: TGCAGTGCTACCACCGGGACAGGGGGGACAGATACGCAGTATTTT

d_call: TRBD2
clone_size: .
v_call: TRBV4-1
cdr3_length: 16
j_call: TRBJ2-1
cdr3_aa: CASSLSPGGSYNEQFF
cdr3_nt: TGCGCCAGCAGCCTATCCCCGGGGGGCTCCTACAATGAGCAGTTCTTC

d_call: TRBD1
clone_size: many
v_call: TRBV4-1
cdr3_length: 14
j_call: TRBJ2-1
cdr3_aa: CASSQGDRVDEQFF
cdr3_nt: TGCGCCAGCAGCCAAGGGGACAGGGTCGATGAGCAGTTCTTC

d_call: TRBD1
clone_size: .
v_call: TRBV6-5
cdr3_length: 16
j_call: TRBJ2-7
cdr3_aa: CASSIFGQGLSYEQYF
cdr3_nt: TGTGCCAGCAGTATCTTCGGACAGGGCCTCTCCTACGAGCAGTACTTC

d_call: TRBD1
clone_size: many
v_call: TRBV6-6
cdr3_length: 17
j_call: TRBJ1-1
cdr3_aa: CASSIGQGAIRSTEAFF
cdr3_nt: TGTGCCAGCAGCATCGGACAGGGGGCTATTCGGAGCACTGAAGCTTTCTTT

d_call: .
clone_size: many
v_call: TRBV12-3/TRBV12-4
cdr3_length: 11
j_call: TRBJ2-7
cdr3_aa: CASSRAYEQYF
cdr3_nt: TGTGCCAGCAGCCGGGCCTACGAGCAGTACTTC

d_call: .
clone_size: few
v_call: TRBV7-2
cdr3_length: 13
j_call: TRBJ1-2
cdr3_aa: CASSGQLNYGYTF
cdr3_nt: TGTGCCAGCAGCGGTCAACTTAACTATGGCTACACCTTC

d_call: TRBD2
clone_size: many
v_call: TRBV11-3
cdr3_length: 18
j_call: TRBJ2-2
cdr3_aa: CASSLGGTSGSYTGELFF
cdr3_nt: TGTGCCAGCAGCTTAGGAGGGACTAGCGGGAGCTACACCGGGGAGCTGTTTTTT